A single sample is the source of the 11 T cell receptor beta chains below, sequenced in a study of T-cell reconstitution after alpha-beta-depleted transplantation in children (dated by TCRdb to between 2015 and 2016). The library came from PCR. TCRdb records Illumina HiSeq 2500 as the sequencer. Molecular barcoding was employed in the preparation of TCR libraries, with unique molecular identifiers being used to normalize TCRbeta repertoire quantification. TCRdb reanalyzed the raw reads on its own, using fastp at Q25 for trimming and MiXCR for clone calling, and kept in-frame beta chains. Here each entry gathers all rows of one CDR3 protein and keeps the most common genes and DNA. This sample gives approximately 200,000 distinct CDR3 sequences in total; roughly 15% of them show up just once. Under 15% of the sample is in the top ten clones. The material sequenced was PBMCs from the stem cell graft donor, taken from the stem cell graft. The source is a human donor who donated a stem cell graft to a child with acute lymphoblastic leukemia.

Many counts were recorded for this clonotype. The chain recombines TRBV10-3 with TRBJ2-3, with 9 bases identical to TRBD2. The V segment lost 7 bases and the J segment 4 bases; nucleotides outside the gene matches: 6. The CDR3 covers 14 residues. Germline CDR1 and CDR2: ENHRY and SYGVKD. The CDR3 DNA follows: TGTGCCATCAACGCGGGAGGGCCGGCAGATACGCAGTATTTT. It translates to CAINAGGPADTQYF.

This clonotype was seen at least ten times. The chain employs TRBV18 and TRBJ2-5; tentative D call: TRBD2 (6 bases). Germline V gene data show CDR1 as KGHSH and CDR2 as LQKENI. This CDR3 is 12 amino acids long. Deletions cut 6 bases from V and 7 bases from J, with 12 bases between. DNA for the CDR3: TGTGCCAGCTCCCCCCCGGAGGGGACCCAGTACTTC. Translating it yields CASSPPEGTQYF.

At least ten counts were recorded for this clonotype. At one end, the junction sequence differs from germline, possibly due to a read error. V usage is TRBV7-7 and J usage is TRBJ2-1, with 7 positions matching TRBD1. The germline gives CDR1 SSHAT, CDR2 FNYEAQ (reference sequence). This CDR3 is built from 14 residues. This CDR3 reads CASSPRGQYHEQFF. The CDR3 coding sequence is TGTGCTAGCAGCCCCCGGGGACAGTATCATGAGCAGTTCTTC.

This clonotype was found many times. The chain recombines TRBV5-1 with TRBJ2-5; 8 bases align to TRBD1. The junction had 6 bases not matched to a gene; V was cut back by 3 bases and J by 2 bases. The CDR3 is 15 amino acids. Per germline, CDR1 SGHRS and CDR2 YFSETQ. The CDR3 protein is CASSSVDRAQETQYF. Written as DNA, the CDR3 is TGCGCCAGCAGCTCCGTGGACAGGGCGCAAGAGACCCAGTACTTC. The entire variable domain, with the rest obtained from reference TRBV5-1 and TRBJ2-5, is as follows: KAGVTQTPRYLIKTRGQQVTLSCSPISGHRSVSWYQQTPGQGLQFLFEYFSETQRNKGNFPGRFSGRQFSNSRSEMNVSTLELGDSALYLCASSSVDRAQETQYFGPGTRLLVL.

This clonotype was counted at least ten times. The gene calls are TRBV29-1 and TRBJ1-1, with TRBD1 identical over 10 bases. CDR1 is SQVTM, CDR2 ANQGSEA, per germline. The V gene end was trimmed by 6 bases and the J gene end by 1 base; junction bases not matched to a gene: 2. This CDR3 has 13 residues. CDR3 protein: CSVGTGENTEAFF. The CDR3 DNA reads TGCAGCGTGGGGACAGGGGAGAACACTGAAGCTTTCTTT.

This clonotype was observed many times. The V and J genes are TRBV7-8 and TRBJ1-5; D unclear. The V end lost 1 base, the J end lost 2 bases, and 6 bases lay between the germline ends. The CDR3 is made up of 14 amino acids. The V gene's germline CDR1 is SGHVS and CDR2 FQNEAQ. The CDR3 protein is CASSLGLGNQPQHF. CDR3 nucleotides: TGTGCCAGCAGCTTAGGCCTAGGCAATCAGCCCCAGCATTTT. Full variable domain (outside the CDR3, taken from reference TRBV7-8 and TRBJ1-5): GAGVSQSPRYKVAKRGQDVALRCDPISGHVSLFWYQQALGQGPEFLTYFQNEAQLDKSGLPSDRFFAERPEGSVSTLKIQRTQQEDSAVYLCASSLGLGNQPQHFGDGTRLSIL.

The V and J genes are TRBV7-9 and TRBJ2-7; D unresolved. With 5 bases removed from V and 1 base from J, the gap between germline ends came to 12 bases. Germline values: CDR1 SEHNR, CDR2 FQNEAQ (reference sequence). This CDR3 is 14 amino acids long. The CDR3 coding sequence is TGTGCCAGCAGCCCCGGCCGAGATTCCTACGAGCAGTACTTC. It encodes CASSPGRDSYEQYF.

This clonotype came up many times. This chain joins TRBV5-1 and TRBJ2-7; 7 nucleotides line up with TRBD1. This CDR3 contains 16 residues. V trimming: 1 base; J trimming: 3 bases; junction bases outside the gene matches: 10. Germline CDR1 SGHRS, CDR2 YFSETQ. The CDR3 here is CASSLPTGAPFYEQYF. CDR3 DNA sequence: TGCGCCAGCAGCTTGCCAACAGGGGCCCCATTCTACGAGCAGTACTTC.

V usage is TRBV28 and J usage is TRBJ2-1; 10 bases are shared with TRBD2. Germline loops: CDR1 MDHEN, CDR2 SYDVKM. The CDR3 has 16 amino acids. The trim removed 1 base at V and 5 bases at J, leaving 5 bases unmatched. The CDR3 sequence is CASSLFGTSANNEQFF. DNA for the CDR3: TGTGCCAGCAGTTTATTTGGGACTAGCGCCAACAATGAGCAGTTCTTC. Supplemented by reference TRBV28 and TRBJ2-1, the full variable domain reads DVKVTQSSRYLVKRTGEKVFLECVQDMDHENMFWYRQDPGLGLRLIYFSYDVKMKEKGDIPEGYSVSREKKERFSLILESASTNQTSMYLCASSLFGTSANNEQFFGPGTRLTVL.

The V and J genes are TRBV7-9 and TRBJ2-1, with TRBD2 as a possible D gene (5 bases). Germline V CDR1 and CDR2: SEHNR, FQNEAQ (reference sequence). The CDR3 totals 15 residues. V was shortened by 5 bases and J by 4 bases, with 15 bases between the two germline ends. DNA for the CDR3: TGTGCCAGCAGCCCACTAGAGACAATTTACAATGAGCAGTTCTTC. Translating it yields CASSPLETIYNEQFF.

This clonotype was seen repeatedly, ten times or more. The chain carries TRBV4-1 and TRBJ1-4; TRBD1 aligns across 11 bases. The V and J ends lost 3 bases and 8 bases, in that order; junction bases with no gene match: 8. The CDR3 is 16 residues long. Germline V gene data show CDR1 as MGHRA and CDR2 as YSYEKL. The CDR3 DNA reads as TGCGCCAGCAGCCACACGCCGCGGGACAGGGGGGAAAAACTGTTTTTT. Translation gives CASSHTPRDRGEKLFF.